In its sample, the clone carrying this T cell receptor (beta chain) was seen a few times. Since all of the isolated RNA was reverse transcribed, expressed TCRB transcripts were what got sequenced. Sequenced by immunoSEQ multiplex PCR; TCRdb stores in-frame clones only, minus some. Here the sample spans 350,000 to 400,000 clones, around 15% being singletons. The sample belongs to a study of beta chain features in type 1 diabetes. CDR1 is SNHLY and CDR2 is FYNNEI in the germline V gene. This CDR3 has 13 residues. The germline V and J ends were trimmed by 3 bases and 2 bases, with 8 bases remaining between them.

This TCR was recovered from a woman under 30 in good health. The sequenced sample consisted of naive CD4+ T cells from blood. This chain connects TRBV2 to TRBJ2-7, with D perhaps matching TRBD2 (5 bases). The CDR3 sequence is CASSDGNTYEQYF. The CDR3 DNA sequence: TGTGCCAGCAGTGACGGGAATACCTACGAGCAGTACTTC.